These 27 T cell receptor beta chains originate from one sample sequenced in a study of blood T cell repertoires in COVID-19 (dated by TCRdb to the early 2020s). The library was built by means of the immunoSEQ multiplex PCR assay. TCRdb limited this immuneACCESS table to in-frame rearrangements with V and J called. A share of clones is missing; checked studies link under half to unresolved V genes, and the rest is unexplained. In this sample the table shows over 200,000 clones, roughly 86% of which occur a single time. The top ten clones comprise about 9.4% of the sample. Sequences were obtained from PBMCs or T cells enriched from blood (not recorded which). The receptor set was obtained from a young man with acute COVID-19.

The chain employs TRBV19 and TRBJ2-7, with 10 bases matching TRBD2. Germline CDR1 reads LNHDA; CDR2 reads SQIVND (reference sequence). Unmatched junction bases numbered 11, after V lost 5 bases and J lost 4 bases. The CDR3 extends over 16 amino acids. In nucleotides, the CDR3 is TGTGCCAGTAGTGACTTTAGCGGGAGGACGATATACGAGCAGTACTTC. Its protein product is CASSDFSGRTIYEQYF.

The chain uses TRBV9 and TRBJ1-2; a weak D match, TRBD1 (5 bases). Per germline, CDR1 SGDLS and CDR2 YYNGEE. The CDR3 is made up of 14 amino acids. Trimming shortened V by 6 bases and J by 2 bases, and 14 bases separated the two germline ends. The CDR3, as DNA: TGTGCCAGCACCCCGGCGGCAGGGAACTATGGCTACACCTTC. This codes for CASTPAAGNYGYTF. Looking up the rest from reference TRBV9 and TRBJ1-2 gives the full variable domain: DSGVTQTPKHLITATGQRVTLRCSPRSGDLSVYWYQQSLDQGLQFLIQYYNGEERAKGNILERFSAQQFPDLHSELNLSSLELGDSALYFCASTPAAGNYGYTFGSGTRLTVV.

The rearrangement joins TRBV7-8 to TRBJ2-3, with TRBD1 as a possible D gene (5 bases). The CDR3 has 13 amino acids. Germline lookup yields CDR1 SGHVS and CDR2 FQNEAQ. Trimming left V 1 base short and J 4 bases short, with 6 bases between. Here the CDR3 reads CASSLGGADTQYF. The CDR3 bases are TGTGCCAGCAGCTTAGGGGGCGCAGATACGCAGTATTTT.

As to this clone: Other DNA sequences in this sample translate to the same CDR3. The rearrangement joins TRBV5-1 to TRBJ1-2; no clear D. The CDR3 totals 13 residues. Germline values: CDR1 SGHRS, CDR2 YFSETQ. Trimming cost V 0 bases and J 4 bases, with 7 bases left between them. CDR3 in DNA: TGCGCCAGCAGCTTGGACAGCTCCTATGGCTACACCTTC. It specifies CASSLDSSYGYTF.

In this sample, this clone turned up once. DNA for the CDR3: TGTGCCAGCAGATCTTTAGCGGGAGGGCAGAATGAGCAGTTCTTC. Translation: CASRSLAGGQNEQFF. J is TRBJ2-1 and V is TRBV7-3, with 11 bases that match TRBD2. The CDR3 is made up of 15 amino acids. Germline CDR1 reads SGHTA; CDR2 reads FQGTGA. Losses at the gene ends were 6 bases for V and 7 bases for J; bases not matched to a gene: 8. The entire variable domain, with the rest obtained from reference TRBV7-3 and TRBJ2-1, is as follows: GAGVSQTPSNKVTEKGKYVELRCDPISGHTALYWYRQSLGQGPEFLIYFQGTGAADDSGLPNDRFFAVRPEGSVSTLKIQRTERGDSAVYLCASRSLAGGQNEQFFGPGTRLTVL.

The chain has TRBV30 and TRBJ1-5, with a tentative D call TRBD1 (6 bases). This CDR3 region has 16 residues. The V and J ends lost 2 bases and 0 bases respectively, with 14 bases between them. Germline loops: CDR1 GTSNPN, CDR2 SVGIG (reference sequence). CDR3 bases: TGTGCCTGGAGTTGGGGGGGCCCCTATAGCAATCAGCCCCAGCATTTT. Amino acids: CAWSWGGPYSNQPQHF. The complete variable domain, with remaining parts taken from reference TRBV30 and TRBJ1-5, reads SQTIHQWPATLVQPVGSPLSLECTVEGTSNPNLYWYRQAAGRGLQLLFYSVGIGQISSEVPQNLSASRPQDRQFILSSKKLLLSDSGFYLCAWSWGGPYSNQPQHFGDGTRLSIL.

The chain carries TRBV7-8 and TRBJ1-5; TRBD1 aligns across 9 bases. J lost 1 base, V lost 2 bases, and 3 bases had no gene match. Germline V gene lookup returns CDR1 SGHVS and CDR2 FQNEAQ. The CDR3 extends over 16 amino acids. This CDR3 reads CASSLRGTGSNQPQHF. DNA of the CDR3: TGTGCCAGCAGCTTAAGGGGGACAGGGAGCAATCAGCCCCAGCATTTT. The full variable domain, its missing parts supplied by reference TRBV7-8 and TRBJ1-5, is GAGVSQSPRYKVAKRGQDVALRCDPISGHVSLFWYQQALGQGPEFLTYFQNEAQLDKSGLPSDRFFAERPEGSVSTLKIQRTQQEDSAVYLCASSLRGTGSNQPQHFGDGTRLSIL.

The chain couples TRBV7-9 to TRBJ2-7, with TRBD2 identical over 10 bases. The length of the CDR3 is 16 residues. V dropped 1 base and J dropped 2; count of bases not matched to a gene: 5. Looked up from germline, CDR1 is SEHNR and CDR2 is FQNEAQ (reference sequence). The CDR3 nucleotides read TGTGCCAGCAGCTTAGAAGGCAGCGGGAGGGCCTACGAGCAGTACTTC. Amino acids: CASSLEGSGRAYEQYF.

The chain uses TRBV4-3 and TRBJ1-1; the D is unclear. Trimming took 0 bases from V and 3 from J, leaving 11 bases between them. In germline, CDR1 is LGHNA, CDR2 YSLEER. This CDR3 has 15 amino acids. The CDR3 reads CASSQDRVSDTEAFF. CDR3 nucleotide sequence: TGCGCCAGCAGCCAAGATCGAGTGAGCGACACTGAAGCTTTCTTT.

The chain uses TRBV7-8 and TRBJ2-7, with 8 bases lining up with TRBD2. The CDR3 runs to 16 residues. Trimming at V came to 5 bases and at J to 4 bases, leaving 13 bases not matched to a gene. Germline CDR1 reads SGHVS; CDR2 reads FQNEAQ. The CDR3 loop is CASSLDNSGMMYEQYF. Written as DNA, the CDR3 is TGTGCCAGCAGCCTCGATAATAGCGGGATGATGTACGAGCAGTACTTC. Together with reference TRBV7-8 and TRBJ2-7, the CDR3 gives the full variable domain: GAGVSQSPRYKVAKRGQDVALRCDPISGHVSLFWYQQALGQGPEFLTYFQNEAQLDKSGLPSDRFFAERPEGSVSTLKIQRTQQEDSAVYLCASSLDNSGMMYEQYFGPGTRLTVT.

The sample holds one count of this clone. The chain links TRBV4-3 to TRBJ1-3, with TRBD1 as a possible D gene (5 bases). Trimming left V 0 bases short and J 2 bases short, with 14 bases between. Looked up from germline, CDR1 is LGHNA and CDR2 is YSLEER. CDR3 length: 17 amino acids. CDR3 in amino acids: CASSQDTEGGAGNTIYF. The CDR3 DNA follows: TGCGCCAGCAGCCAAGATACCGAGGGAGGGGCTGGAAACACCATATATTTT.

This clone was detected once. The rearrangement uses TRBV11-2 and TRBJ2-1; 11 bases align to TRBD2. CDR1 SGHAT and CDR2 FQNNGV come from the germline V gene. The V and J ends lost 5 bases and 0 bases, in that order; junction bases with no gene match: 12. The CDR3 is 19 amino acids. CDR3 in DNA: TGTGCCAGCAGCCCTCTGGCTAGCGGGAGGCCCGACTCCTACAATGAGCAGTTCTTC. As protein: CASSPLASGRPDSYNEQFF.

The rearrangement joins TRBV2 to TRBJ1-5; D is undetermined. Germline assignment: CDR1 SNHLY and CDR2 FYNNEI. Trimming removed 3 bases from V and 0 bases from J, with 6 bases in between. This CDR3 has 14 amino acids. CDR3 DNA sequence: TGTGCCAGCAGTGACGGGAGTAGCAATCAGCCCCAGCATTTT. Translated, it gives CASSDGSSNQPQHF.

The gene calls are TRBV6-2 or TRBV6-3 and TRBJ2-7; 9 bases align to TRBD2. The CDR3 has 16 residues. The germline CDR1 and CDR2 sequences are MNHEY and SVGEGT. J was trimmed by 4 bases and V by 0 bases; bases with no gene match: 7. This CDR3 reads CASSYSQTSGFYEQYF. As DNA, the CDR3 is TGTGCCAGCAGTTACTCTCAGACTAGCGGCTTTTACGAGCAGTACTTC.

The chain employs TRBV28 and TRBJ1-1, with 7 nucleotides matching TRBD1. CDR1 is MDHEN, CDR2 SYDVKM, per germline. CDR3 length: 15 amino acids. The V segment lost 6 bases and the J segment 1 base; nucleotides outside the gene matches: 8. The CDR3 sequence: CASSRLTGRNTEAFF. The CDR3 DNA reads TGTGCCAGCAGCCGGTTGACAGGGAGGAACACTGAAGCTTTCTTT.

The V and J genes are TRBV19 and TRBJ1-5; 9 bases map to TRBD1. CDR3 length equals 12 residues. Germline lookup yields CDR1 LNHDA and CDR2 SQIVND (reference sequence). The V and J ends lost 11 bases and 11 bases, in that order; junction bases with no gene match: 10. The CDR3 coding sequence is TGTGCCGGGGGGACAGGGTCAGGGGCCCAGCATTTT. This sequence encodes CAGGTGSGAQHF.

The rearrangement joins TRBV11-1 to TRBJ2-1; TRBD2 might be the D (5 bases). Trimming took 2 bases from V and 7 from J, leaving 6 bases between them. In germline, CDR1 is SGHAT, CDR2 FQDESV (reference sequence). The CDR3 has 12 amino acids. The CDR3 loop is CASSLTSNEQFF. The CDR3 bases are TGTGCCAGCAGCTTAACTAGTAATGAGCAGTTCTTC.

The rearrangement links TRBV5-4 to TRBJ1-1; D unclear. The CDR3 has 12 amino acids. CDR1 and CDR2 (germline): SGHNT, YYREEE (reference sequence). Trimming pared 7 bases from V and 0 bases from J, leaving 7 bases between. As DNA, the CDR3 is TGTGCCAGCGGAGAATTGAACACTGAAGCTTTCTTT. As protein: CASGELNTEAFF.

The rearrangement links TRBV2 to TRBJ2-3; weak D call: TRBD2 (5 bases). Looked up from germline, CDR1 is SNHLY and CDR2 is FYNNEI. The V and J ends lost 6 bases and 4 bases respectively, with 17 bases between them. This CDR3 is 15 amino acids long. The DNA for the CDR3 is TGTGCCAGCAGCCCGGATGGCGGGTCGGCAGATACGCAGTATTTT. Amino acids: CASSPDGGSADTQYF. Together with reference TRBV2 and TRBJ2-3, the CDR3 gives the full variable domain: EPEVTQTPSHQVTQMGQEVILRCVPISNHLYFYWYRQILGQKVEFLVSFYNNEISEKSEIFDDQFSVERPDGSNFTLKIRSTKLEDSAMYFCASSPDGGSADTQYFGPGTRLTVL.

The chain couples TRBV9 to TRBJ1-5, with unresolved D. The CDR3 is 17 residues long. CDR1 SGDLS and CDR2 YYNGEE come from the germline V gene. V gave up 0 bases and J gave up 15 bases, with 28 bases separating them. The CDR3 reads CASSVGPLGWRRELRHF. The DNA for the CDR3 is TGTGCCAGCAGCGTAGGGCCCTTGGGTTGGCGACGGGAGTTAAGGCATTTT.

This sequence joins TRBV29-1 and TRBJ1-2, with TRBD1 matching over 7 bases. The CDR3 covers 16 residues. Germline assignment: CDR1 SQVTM and CDR2 ANQGSEA. Germline trimming cut 0 bases from V and 2 bases from J; bases unmatched to any gene: 9. The CDR3 DNA reads TGCAGCGTTGAAGACCCGCGGACAGGCCGCAACTATGGCTACACCTTC. It is translated as CSVEDPRTGRNYGYTF.

The chain combines TRBV19 with TRBJ2-5; 10 bases line up with TRBD2. CDR3 length equals 15 residues. The V gene's germline CDR1 is LNHDA and CDR2 SQIVND (reference sequence). The V and J ends lost 3 bases and 4 bases, in that order; junction bases with no gene match: 5. This CDR3 reads CASSISGRAVETQYF. CDR3 nucleotide sequence: TGTGCCAGTAGTATCAGCGGGAGGGCCGTAGAGACCCAGTACTTC.

This clone has a single count. This sequence joins TRBV4-1 and TRBJ2-3; possible D gene TRBD1, 6 bases. This CDR3 contains 13 residues. Trimming stripped 2 bases from V and 6 bases from J, with 9 bases between. Per germline, CDR1 MGHRA and CDR2 YSYEKL. This chain's CDR3 is CASSQTGWDTQYF. CDR3 nucleotide sequence: TGCGCCAGCAGCCAAACAGGGTGGGATACGCAGTATTTT.

The chain carries TRBV28 and TRBJ2-1; the match to TRBD2 covers 10 bases. Germline CDR1 MDHEN, CDR2 SYDVKM. V trimming: 2 bases; J trimming: 10 bases; junction bases outside the gene matches: 11. The CDR3 spans 16 residues. This CDR3 reads CASSLPAGGPSNEQFF. The CDR3 region has the DNA TGTGCCAGCAGTTTACCAGCGGGAGGGCCCTCCAACGAGCAGTTCTTC. The variable domain in full, completed from reference TRBV28 and TRBJ2-1, reads DVKVTQSSRYLVKRTGEKVFLECVQDMDHENMFWYRQDPGLGLRLIYFSYDVKMKEKGDIPEGYSVSREKKERFSLILESASTNQTSMYLCASSLPAGGPSNEQFFGPGTRLTVL.

The chain has TRBV2 and TRBJ1-4; 11 nucleotides align to TRBD1. V trimming: 5 bases; J trimming: 7 bases; junction bases outside the gene matches: 3. This CDR3 spans 14 amino acids. Germline CDR1 reads SNHLY; CDR2 reads FYNNEI. In DNA form, the CDR3 reads TGTGCCAGCAGTTTTGGACAGGGGGCTGAAAAACTGTTTTTT. The encoded protein is CASSFGQGAEKLFF.

The V gene is TRBV7-8, the J gene TRBJ2-7; D is unresolved. In germline, CDR1 is SGHVS, CDR2 FQNEAQ. V gave up 5 bases and J gave up 3 bases, with 11 bases separating them. The CDR3 has 13 amino acids. The CDR3 nucleotides are TGTGCCAGCAGCCCAGGCACTCTCTACGAGCAGTACTTC. Its translation: CASSPGTLYEQYF.

The gene calls are TRBV3-1 (or the pseudogene TRBV3-2) and TRBJ1-6; D unclear. The V end lost 4 bases, the J end lost 14 bases, and 18 bases lay between the germline ends. CDR3 length: 14 amino acids. Germline values: CDR1 LGHDT, CDR2 YNNKEL (reference sequence). As DNA, the CDR3 is TGTGCCAGCAGCCTGACCGGGTCCGGCTCGGCCCTCCACTTT. Its protein product is CASSLTGSGSALHF.